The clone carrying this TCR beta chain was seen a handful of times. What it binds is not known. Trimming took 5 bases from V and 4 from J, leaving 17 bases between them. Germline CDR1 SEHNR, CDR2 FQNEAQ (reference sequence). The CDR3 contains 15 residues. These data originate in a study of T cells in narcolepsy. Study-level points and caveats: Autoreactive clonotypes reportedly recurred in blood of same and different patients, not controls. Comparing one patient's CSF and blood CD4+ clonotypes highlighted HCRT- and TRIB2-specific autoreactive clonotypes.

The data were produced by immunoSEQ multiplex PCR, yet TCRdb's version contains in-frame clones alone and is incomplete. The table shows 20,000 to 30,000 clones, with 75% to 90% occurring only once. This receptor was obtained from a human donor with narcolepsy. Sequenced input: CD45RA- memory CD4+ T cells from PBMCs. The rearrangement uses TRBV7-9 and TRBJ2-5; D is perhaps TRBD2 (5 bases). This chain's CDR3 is CASSIGSSIRETQYF. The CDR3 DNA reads TGTGCCAGCAGCATAGGGAGTAGTATTAGAGAGACCCAGTACTTC. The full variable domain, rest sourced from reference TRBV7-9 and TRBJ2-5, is DTGVSQNPRHKITKRGQNVTFRCDPISEHNRLYWYRQTLGQGPEFLTYFQNEAQLEKSRLLSDRFSAERPKGSFSTLEIQRTEQGDSAMYLCASSIGSSIRETQYFGPGTRLLVL.